This is a list of T cell receptor beta chains from one sample in a study of cytomegalovirus exposure and HLA in healthy donors. Method: immunoSEQ multiplex PCR; TCRdb's copy keeps in-frame clones and lacks some. The sample lists roughly 88,000 clones, just under 70% occurring once. Sequencing was carried out using PBMCs. These receptors originate from a man aged 50-59 years in good health and CMV-seronegative. The CDR3 runs from the conserved cysteine through the conserved F or W. D genes are given only for firm matches. For some rows the clone size is stated as once, few or many, or as a class when expanded; others skip it.

CDR3: CASSSNDGQARPQHF
DNA: TGTGCCAGTAGTTCCAATGACGGACAGGCTAGGCCCCAGCATTTT
D: TRBD1
J: TRBJ1-5
length: 15
V: TRBV19
size: -

CDR3: CAISGITINEQFF
DNA: TGTGCCATCAGTGGAATTACAATCAATGAGCAGTTCTTC
D: -
J: TRBJ2-1
length: 13
V: TRBV10-3
size: few

CDR3: CASSTGGAGTEAFF
DNA: TGTGCCAGCAGTACAGGGGGCGCCGGAACTGAAGCTTTCTTT
D: TRBD1
J: TRBJ1-1
length: 14
V: TRBV6-1
size: -

CDR3: CASTPQAGFPYEQYF
DNA: TGTGCCAGCACCCCGCAGGCGGGGTTCCCCTACGAGCAGTACTTC
D: -
J: TRBJ2-7
length: 15
V: TRBV6-1
size: -

CDR3: CASSQGRNQPQHF
DNA: TGCGCCAGCAGCCAAGGCAGGAATCAGCCCCAGCATTTT
D: -
J: TRBJ1-5
length: 13
V: TRBV4-3
size: -

CDR3: CASSLSVIRMGPFNYGYTF
DNA: TGTGCCAGCAGCTTGAGTGTAATCAGGATGGGTCCCTTCAACTATGGCTACACCTTC
D: -
J: TRBJ1-2
length: 19
V: TRBV5-4
size: -

CDR3: CASSQDPGQNTGELFF
DNA: TGCGCCAGCAGCCAAGACCCTGGACAGAACACCGGGGAGCTGTTTTTT
D: -
J: TRBJ2-2
length: 16
V: TRBV4-1
size: -

CDR3: CASSQGHSGVGIQYF
DNA: TGCGCCAGCAGCCAAGGCCACAGCGGGGTAGGCATTCAGTACTTC
D: TRBD2
J: TRBJ2-4
length: 15
V: TRBV4-1
size: -

CDR3: CATGRGGGDEQFF
DNA: TGTGCCACCGGAAGGGGAGGAGGGGATGAGCAGTTCTTC
D: -
J: TRBJ2-1
length: 13
V: TRBV15
size: -

CDR3: CASSWGQNTEAFF
DNA: TGTGCCAGCAGCTGGGGACAGAACACTGAAGCTTTCTTT
D: -
J: TRBJ1-1
length: 13
V: TRBV5-6
size: few

CDR3: CASSGEQGWTEAFF
DNA: TGTGCCAGCAGCGGTGAACAGGGGTGGACTGAAGCTTTCTTT
D: TRBD1
J: TRBJ1-1
length: 14
V: TRBV9
size: -

CDR3: CASSGLLAESTDTQYF
DNA: TGTGCCAGTAGTGGGTTATTAGCGGAAAGCACAGATACGCAGTATTTT
D: -
J: TRBJ2-3
length: 16
V: TRBV19
size: -

CDR3: CASSFEDRDYEQYF
DNA: TGTGCCAGCAGTTTCGAGGACAGGGACTACGAGCAGTACTTC
D: TRBD1
J: TRBJ2-7
length: 14
V: TRBV28
size: -

CDR3: CASSVRQLSSYNSPLHF
DNA: TGTGCCAGCAGTGTCCGACAGTTAAGCTCCTATAATTCACCCCTCCACTTT
D: -
J: TRBJ1-6
length: 17
V: TRBV2
size: -

CDR3: CASSQTSGEQFF
DNA: TGTGCCAGCAGCCAGACTAGCGGTGAGCAGTTCTTC
D: TRBD2
J: TRBJ2-1
length: 12
V: TRBV2
size: few

CDR3: CASSQAPTSGGSGDTQYF
DNA: TGCGCCAGCAGCCAAGCCCCGACTAGCGGGGGGTCGGGAGATACGCAGTATTTT
D: TRBD2
J: TRBJ2-3
length: 18
V: TRBV4-3
size: few

CDR3: CASSVSGTREETQYF
DNA: TGTGCCAGCAGCGTCTCCGGGACTAGAGAAGAGACCCAGTACTTC
D: TRBD2
J: TRBJ2-5
length: 15
V: TRBV9
size: -

CDR3: CASRPRTTSGGVTQYF
DNA: TGTGCCAGCAGGCCGCGGACGACTAGCGGGGGAGTTACGCAGTATTTT
D: TRBD2
J: TRBJ2-3
length: 16
V: TRBV7-9
size: once

CDR3: CASSQDNPRNTEAFF
DNA: TGCGCCAGCAGCCAAGACAACCCGAGGAACACTGAAGCTTTCTTT
D: -
J: TRBJ1-1
length: 15
V: TRBV4-3
size: few

CDR3: CASSGTGDNQPQHF
DNA: TGTGCCAGCAGCGGGACAGGGGACAATCAGCCCCAGCATTTT
D: TRBD1
J: TRBJ1-5
length: 14
V: TRBV6-5
size: -

CDR3: CASSRQRSQETQYF
DNA: TGTGCCAGCTCACGACAGCGTAGTCAAGAGACCCAGTACTTC
D: -
J: TRBJ2-5
length: 14
V: TRBV4-2
size: -

CDR3: CASSTSSGQGREKLFF
DNA: TGTGCCAGCAGTACCTCCTCGGGACAGGGGCGAGAAAAACTGTTTTTT
D: TRBD1
J: TRBJ1-4
length: 16
V: TRBV28
size: -

CDR3: CASSQGAGSFEETQYF
DNA: TGTGCCAGCAGCCAGGGGGCCGGCAGCTTCGAAGAGACCCAGTACTTC
D: TRBD1
J: TRBJ2-5
length: 16
V: TRBV9
size: -